Presented here are 12 T cell receptor beta chains from one specimen sequenced in a study of early stage breast cancer tumors. Sequencing used immunoSEQ multiplex PCR; TCRdb keeps in-frame clones, though not all of them. The sample holds roughly 25,000 clones, roughly 67% seen once. The source material was breast tumor tissue. The receptor source for this set is a person aged 55 to 75 with breast cancer.

V and J are TRBV2 and TRBJ2-7; 7 bases map to TRBD2. V lost 10 bases and J lost 6; bases outside the gene matches: 9. The CDR3 consists of 12 residues. The germline CDR1 and CDR2 sequences are SNHLY and FYNNEI. The CDR3 DNA is TGTGCCACAGCGGGGTCTGGCGGCGAGCAGTACTTC. Translated, it gives CATAGSGGEQYF.

The J gene is TRBJ1-5, the V gene TRBV5-6, with D perhaps matching TRBD1 (5 bases). Germline CDR1 SGHDT, CDR2 YYEEEE. Trimming took off 6 bases at V and 4 bases at J, with 14 bases between the two ends. The CDR3 spans 14 residues. The CDR3 reads CASTRRGRNQPQHF. The CDR3 DNA sequence: TGTGCCAGCACCCGAAGGGGAAGGAATCAGCCCCAGCATTTT.

The chain recombines TRBV5-1 with TRBJ2-3; TRBD2 is a possible D gene (6 bases). V was cut by 3 bases and J by 2 bases, with 13 bases left in between. The CDR3 spans 15 residues. In germline, CDR1 is SGHRS, CDR2 YFSETQ. DNA for the CDR3: TGCGCCAGCAGCTCAACGGGACTTGACACAGATACGCAGTATTTT. Translated, it gives CASSSTGLDTDTQYF.

V is TRBV6-5 and J is TRBJ1-1; D gene uncertain. V shed 6 bases and J shed 1 base, with 12 bases lying between them. CDR1 is MNHEY and CDR2 is SVGAGI in the germline V gene. This CDR3 comprises 14 residues. This CDR3 reads CASSPIQENTEAFF. For the CDR3, the DNA is TGTGCCAGCAGCCCCATTCAGGAGAACACTGAAGCTTTCTTT.

This chain joins TRBV10-3 and TRBJ2-7, with 10 nucleotides matching TRBD1. Germline-derived CDR1 and CDR2 are ENHRY and SYGVKD. The trim removed 8 bases at V and 2 bases at J, leaving 3 bases unmatched. This CDR3 spans 13 amino acids. The chain's CDR3 is CAIGTGVTYEQYF. The DNA for the CDR3 is TGTGCCATCGGGACAGGGGTGACCTACGAGCAGTACTTC.

The V gene is TRBV11-2, the J gene TRBJ1-2; D is unresolved. Trimming stripped 6 bases from V and 7 bases from J, with 15 bases between. Germline V gene data show CDR1 as SGHAT and CDR2 as FQNNGV. This CDR3 comprises 13 residues. CDR3 DNA sequence: TGTGCCAGCAGTCAACTAAACGGAGGTGGCTACACCTTC. Translating it yields CASSQLNGGGYTF.

J is TRBJ2-1 and V is TRBV4-3, with D possibly matching TRBD2 (5 bases). This CDR3 region has 16 residues. Germline-derived CDR1 and CDR2 are LGHNA and YSLEER. V was pared by 0 bases and J by 6 bases, with 15 bases between. Written as DNA, the CDR3 is TGCGCCAGCAGCCAAGATAGAGGGCCTTGGAGCAATGAGCAGTTCTTC. This codes for CASSQDRGPWSNEQFF.

This chain connects TRBV4-3 to TRBJ1-2; 10 positions agree with TRBD1. V was pared by 8 bases and J by 6 bases, with 9 bases of the junction left unmatched. From germline, CDR1 is LGHNA and CDR2 YSLEER. The CDR3 sequence is 14 residues long. In DNA, the CDR3 is TGCGCCAGCCGCGCCGGGACAGGGGCCCATGGCTACACCTTC. Its protein product is CASRAGTGAHGYTF.

This clone has more than one count but fewer than ten. CDR3 sequence reads: CASARGGGYRTDTQYF. The CDR3 DNA is TGTGCCAGCGCGAGAGGGGGCGGGTACCGCACAGATACGCAGTATTTT. V and J are TRBV5-4 and TRBJ2-3; the match to TRBD1 covers 7 bases. The CDR3 covers 16 residues. With 7 bases clipped from V and 1 base from J, the junction kept 12 bases outside the gene matches. Germline V lookup: CDR1 SGHNT, CDR2 YYREEE (reference sequence). Drawing the rest from reference TRBV5-4 and TRBJ2-3, the complete variable domain is ETGVTQSPTHLIKTRGQQVTLRCSSQSGHNTVSWYQQALGQGPQFIFQYYREEENGRGNFPPRFSGLQFPNYSSELNVNALELDDSALYLCASARGGGYRTDTQYFGPGTRLTVL.

DNA for the CDR3: TGCGCCAGCAGCCAAGGGCGGGACTTGAGTATCGGGGAGCTGTTTTTT. It encodes CASSQGRDLSIGELFF. V is TRBV4-3 and J is TRBJ2-2, with D possibly being TRBD2 (6 bases). The CDR3 loop spans 16 amino acids. V lost 1 base to trimming and J lost 7 bases, with 16 bases between them. In germline, CDR1 is LGHNA, CDR2 YSLEER.

The chain has TRBV19 and TRBJ1-2, with 9 bases that match TRBD1. Germline CDR1 and CDR2: LNHDA and SQIVND (reference sequence). Trimming removed 5 bases from V and 1 base from J; junction bases left unmatched: 11. This CDR3 contains 17 residues. The CDR3 DNA reads TGTGCCAGTAGTTCGCTCCGGGACAGGGCCCATAACTATGGCTACACCTTC. Protein: CASSSLRDRAHNYGYTF. Supplemented by reference TRBV19 and TRBJ1-2, the full variable domain reads DGGITQSPKYLFRKEGQNVTLSCEQNLNHDAMYWYRQDPGQGLRLIYYSQIVNDFQKGDIAEGYSVSREKKESFPLTVTSAQKNPTAFYLCASSSLRDRAHNYGYTFGSGTRLTVV.

This chain joins TRBV18 and TRBJ2-3, with 13 bases aligning to TRBD2. Per the germline V gene, CDR1 is KGHSH and CDR2 is LQKENI. With 4 bases clipped from V and 0 bases from J, the junction kept 10 bases outside the gene matches. The CDR3 covers 19 residues. The CDR3 nucleotides read TGTGCCAGCTCACTTCGACTAGCGGGAGGTGTAGGAAGCACAGATACGCAGTATTTT. It translates to CASSLRLAGGVGSTDTQYF.